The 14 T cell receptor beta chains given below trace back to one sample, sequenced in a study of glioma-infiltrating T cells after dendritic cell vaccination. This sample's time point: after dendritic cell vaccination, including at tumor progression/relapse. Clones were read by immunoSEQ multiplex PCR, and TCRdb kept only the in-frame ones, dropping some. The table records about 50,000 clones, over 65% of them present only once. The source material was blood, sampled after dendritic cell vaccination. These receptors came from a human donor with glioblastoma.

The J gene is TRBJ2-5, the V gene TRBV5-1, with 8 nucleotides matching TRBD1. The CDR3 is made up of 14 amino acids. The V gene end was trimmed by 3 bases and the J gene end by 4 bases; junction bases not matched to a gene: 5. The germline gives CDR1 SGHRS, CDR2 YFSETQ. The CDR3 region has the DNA TGCGCCAGCAGCTCAGGGGGCCAAAGAGAGACCCAGTACTTC. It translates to CASSSGGQRETQYF.

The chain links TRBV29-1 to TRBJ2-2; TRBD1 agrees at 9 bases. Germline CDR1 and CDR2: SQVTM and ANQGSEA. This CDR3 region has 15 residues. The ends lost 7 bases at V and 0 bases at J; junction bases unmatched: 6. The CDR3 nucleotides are TGCAGCGCCATACAGGGGGCTGCGAACACCGGGGAGCTGTTTTTT. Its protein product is CSAIQGAANTGELFF.

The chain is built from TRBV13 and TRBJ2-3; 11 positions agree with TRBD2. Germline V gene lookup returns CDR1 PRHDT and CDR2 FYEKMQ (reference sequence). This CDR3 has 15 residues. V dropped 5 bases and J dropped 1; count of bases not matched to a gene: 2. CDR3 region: CASSPTSGGTDTQYF. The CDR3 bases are TGTGCCAGCAGCCCGACTAGCGGGGGCACAGATACGCAGTATTTT.

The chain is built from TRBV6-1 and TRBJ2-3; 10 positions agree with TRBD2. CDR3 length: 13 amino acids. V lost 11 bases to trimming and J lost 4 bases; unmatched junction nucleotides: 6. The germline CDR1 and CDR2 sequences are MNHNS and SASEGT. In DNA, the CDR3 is TGTGCCGGAGCGGGGGGGCCCCCAGATACGCAGTATTTT. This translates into CAGAGGPPDTQYF.

The CDR3 sequence: CASSQDTRETQYF. The CDR3, as DNA: TGCGCCAGCAGCCAAGATACTCGGGAGACCCAGTACTTC. This chain uses TRBV4-3 with TRBJ2-5; D unresolved. Looked up from germline, CDR1 is LGHNA and CDR2 is YSLEER. Trimming cost V 0 bases and J 5 bases, with 7 bases left between them. CDR3 length equals 13 residues.

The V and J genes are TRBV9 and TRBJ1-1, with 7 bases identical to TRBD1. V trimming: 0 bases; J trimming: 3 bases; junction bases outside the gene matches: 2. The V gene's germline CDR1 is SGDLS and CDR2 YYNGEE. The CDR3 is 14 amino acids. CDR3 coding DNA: TGTGCCAGCAGCGTAGCAGGGGGTCACACTGAAGCTTTCTTT. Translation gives CASSVAGGHTEAFF.

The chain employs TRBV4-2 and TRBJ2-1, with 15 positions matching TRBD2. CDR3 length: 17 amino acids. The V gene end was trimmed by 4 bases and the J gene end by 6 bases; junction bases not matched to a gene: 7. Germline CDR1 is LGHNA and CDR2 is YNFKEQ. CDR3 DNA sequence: TGTGCCAGCAGCCTTGGACTAGCGGGGGGGGCCCTCAATGAGCAGTTCTTC. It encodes CASSLGLAGGALNEQFF.

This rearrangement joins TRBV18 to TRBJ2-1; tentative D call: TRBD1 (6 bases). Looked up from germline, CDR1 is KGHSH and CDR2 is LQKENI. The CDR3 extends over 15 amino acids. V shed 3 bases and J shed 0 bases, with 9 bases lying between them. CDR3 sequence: CASSPQGFSYNEQFF. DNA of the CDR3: TGTGCCAGCTCACCTCAGGGGTTCTCCTACAATGAGCAGTTCTTC. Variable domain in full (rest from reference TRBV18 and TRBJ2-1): NAGVMQNPRHLVRRRGQEARLRCSPMKGHSHVYWYRQLPEEGLKFMVYLQKENIIDESGMPKERFSAEFPKEGPSILRIQQVVRGDSAAYFCASSPQGFSYNEQFFGPGTRLTVL.

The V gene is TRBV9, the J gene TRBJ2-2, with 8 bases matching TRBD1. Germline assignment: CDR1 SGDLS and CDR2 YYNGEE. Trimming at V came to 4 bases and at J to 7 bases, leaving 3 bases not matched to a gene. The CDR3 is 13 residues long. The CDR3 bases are TGTGCCAGCAGCCCAGACAGGGGCGGGGAGCTGTTTTTT. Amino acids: CASSPDRGGELFF.

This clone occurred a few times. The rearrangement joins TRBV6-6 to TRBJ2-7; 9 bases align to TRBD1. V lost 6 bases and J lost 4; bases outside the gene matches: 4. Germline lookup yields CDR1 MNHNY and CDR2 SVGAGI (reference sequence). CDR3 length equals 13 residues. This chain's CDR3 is CASSPTGGYEQYF. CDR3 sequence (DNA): TGTGCCAGCAGCCCGACAGGGGGATACGAGCAGTACTTC.

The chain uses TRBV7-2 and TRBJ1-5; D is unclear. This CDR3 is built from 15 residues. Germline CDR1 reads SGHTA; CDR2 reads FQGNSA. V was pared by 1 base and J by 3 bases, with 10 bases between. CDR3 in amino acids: CASSLEAGSNQPQHF. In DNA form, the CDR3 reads TGTGCCAGCAGCTTAGAGGCAGGCTCCAATCAGCCCCAGCATTTT.

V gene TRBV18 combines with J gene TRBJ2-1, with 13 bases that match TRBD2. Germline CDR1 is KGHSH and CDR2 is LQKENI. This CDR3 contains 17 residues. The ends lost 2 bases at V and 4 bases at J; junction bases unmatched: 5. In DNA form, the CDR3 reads TGTGCCAGCTCACCAATGGGACTAGCGGGGAGATACAATGAGCAGTTCTTC. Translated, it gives CASSPMGLAGRYNEQFF.

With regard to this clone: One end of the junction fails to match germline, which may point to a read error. The CDR3 bases are TGTGCCAGCACCAAGTGGGGGCCCCCCGCGATCTTC. This translates into CASTKWGPPAIF. The chain is built from TRBV7-2 and TRBJ2-1; possible D gene TRBD1, 6 bases. Germline V CDR1 and CDR2: SGHTA, FQGNSA. There are 12 residues in the CDR3.

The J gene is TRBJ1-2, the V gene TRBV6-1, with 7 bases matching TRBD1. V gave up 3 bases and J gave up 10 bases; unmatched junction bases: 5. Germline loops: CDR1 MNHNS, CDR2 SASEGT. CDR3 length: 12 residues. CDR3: CASSDQTGPYTF. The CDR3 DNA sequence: TGTGCCAGCAGTGATCAGACAGGGCCCTACACCTTC.